The 15 T cell receptor beta chains presented below share a single source sample, sequenced in a study of cytomegalovirus exposure and HLA in healthy donors. It was with 60 Vbeta and 13 Jbeta primers that the PCR ran. This table comes from immunoSEQ multiplex PCR, and its TCRdb copy is limited to in-frame clones, with some not included. The table lists some 150,000 clones, approximately 84% of them singletons, with more than 1.5% in the top ten. Sequencing was carried out using PBMCs. The receptor set was obtained from a woman aged 35 to 49 in good health and CMV-seronegative.

The chain has TRBV4-3 and TRBJ2-7; 10 nucleotides line up with TRBD1. Germline V gene lookup returns CDR1 LGHNA and CDR2 YSLEER. V trimming: 1 base; J trimming: 4 bases; junction bases outside the gene matches: 4. The CDR3 extends over 15 amino acids. CDR3 residues: CASSQAWGQGYEQYF. CDR3 sequence (DNA): TGCGCCAGCAGCCAAGCGTGGGGACAGGGGTACGAGCAGTACTTC.

V usage is TRBV6-5 and J usage is TRBJ2-5; D perhaps matches TRBD2 (6 bases). Gene TRBJ2-7 matches the end of the DNA better, so the J call may be wrong. The CDR3 is 13 residues long. Per the germline V gene, CDR1 is MNHEY and CDR2 is SVGAGI. This chain's CDR3 is CASSPLAEYEQYF. For the CDR3, the DNA is TGTGCCAGCAGTCCATTAGCGGAGTACGAGCAGTACTTC.

The V and J genes are TRBV28 and TRBJ2-7, with 8 bases fitting TRBD1. Germline CDR1 is MDHEN and CDR2 is SYDVKM. CDR3 length equals 14 residues. The ends lost 8 bases at V and 4 bases at J; junction bases unmatched: 10. This CDR3 reads CASAPGGLFYEQYF. CDR3 DNA: TGTGCCAGCGCTCCAGGGGGCTTGTTTTACGAGCAGTACTTC.

The chain combines TRBV2 with TRBJ2-1, with D possibly matching TRBD1 (6 bases). The CDR3 runs 12 residues. The germline CDR1 and CDR2 sequences are SNHLY and FYNNEI. The ends were cut back, 3 bases at V and 10 bases at J, with 10 bases in the middle. CDR3 loop: CASSERGTEQFF. The CDR3 DNA reads TGTGCCAGCAGTGAGAGGGGGACCGAGCAGTTCTTC.

The chain employs TRBV4-2 and TRBJ2-1; perhaps TRBD2 as D (5 bases). Germline assignment: CDR1 LGHNA and CDR2 YNFKEQ. The germline V and J ends were trimmed by 0 bases and 9 bases, with 15 bases remaining between them. This CDR3 has 15 residues. CDR3 in DNA: TGTGCCAGCAGCCAAGACGGAGACTACCCTAGTGAGCAGTTCTTC. Its translation: CASSQDGDYPSEQFF.

The CDR3 protein is CASSPTTAPGLRWREQYF. The CDR3 region has the DNA TGTGCCAGCAGCCCGACGACCGCACCGGGACTTAGATGGCGCGAGCAGTACTTC. V and J are TRBV7-9 and TRBJ2-7; tentatively, D is TRBD2 (6 bases). Trimming took 5 bases from V and 6 from J, leaving 29 bases between them. This CDR3 has 18 amino acids. Germline V gene data show CDR1 as SEHNR and CDR2 as FQNEAQ (reference sequence).

The CDR3 reads CASSQELALQETQYF. CDR3 in DNA: TGTGCCAGCAGCCAAGAATTAGCGCTTCAAGAGACCCAGTACTTC. This chain connects TRBV27 to TRBJ2-5; a possible D gene is TRBD2 (5 bases). Trimming stripped 6 bases from V and 2 bases from J, with 16 bases between. The CDR3 length is 15 residues. The germline V gene encodes CDR1 MNHEY and CDR2 SMNVEV (reference sequence).

The chain links TRBV19 to TRBJ2-7; tentatively, D is TRBD2 (6 bases). The ends were cut back, 4 bases at V and 7 bases at J, with 17 bases in the middle. The germline V gene encodes CDR1 LNHDA and CDR2 SQIVND (reference sequence). The CDR3 covers 14 residues. CDR3 region: CASSTPEGRGEQYF. CDR3 bases: TGTGCCAGTAGTACTCCGGAGGGTCGGGGGGAGCAGTACTTC.

The genes are TRBV7-3 and TRBJ2-5, with D unresolved. The V gene lost 4 bases and the J gene lost 0 bases, with 9 bases spanning the gap. The V gene's germline CDR1 is SGHTA and CDR2 FQGTGA. The CDR3 contains 14 residues. The CDR3 is CASSSLGDQETQYF. The CDR3 nucleotides are TGTGCCAGCAGCTCCCTAGGTGACCAAGAGACCCAGTACTTC.

J is TRBJ2-3 and V is TRBV9; D is possibly TRBD2 (5 bases). The V end was cut by 3 bases, the J end by 2 bases, with 13 bases between. CDR3 length: 15 residues. From germline, CDR1 is SGDLS and CDR2 YYNGEE. In nucleotides, the CDR3 is TGTGCCAGCAGCGAAGGACTCACAAACACAGATACGCAGTATTTT. Translation gives CASSEGLTNTDTQYF.

This clone was observed a handful of times. This chain links TRBV7-9 with TRBJ1-5; no clear D. Trimming took 5 bases from V and 11 from J, leaving 16 bases between them. The CDR3 length is 13 residues. Germline lookup yields CDR1 SEHNR and CDR2 FQNEAQ (reference sequence). CDR3 residues: CASSANTGGAQHF. The CDR3 bases are TGTGCCAGCAGCGCTAACACTGGCGGGGCCCAGCATTTT.

This clone was picked up one time. The gene calls are TRBV5-4 and TRBJ2-5, with D possibly matching TRBD2 (6 bases). TRBJ2-7 matches the DNA end more closely, so the J call is doubtful. The V gene's germline CDR1 is SGHNT and CDR2 YYREEE (reference sequence). The CDR3 is 14 amino acids. CDR3 sequence: CASSLWAGHYEQYF. CDR3 DNA sequence: TGTGCCAGCAGCTTGTGGGCGGGGCACTACGAGCAGTACTTC.

In the case of this clone: Compared with germline, one end of the junction differs, possibly owing to a read error. V usage is TRBV27 and J usage is TRBJ2-2; possible D gene TRBD2, 6 bases. The V gene's germline CDR1 is MNHEY and CDR2 SMNVEV (reference sequence). This CDR3 has 14 residues. CDR3 sequence reads: CASPRDFLTRELFF. The CDR3, as DNA: TGTGCCAGCCCGAGGGACTTCCTCACCAGGGAGCTGTTTTTT.

The rearrangement uses TRBV5-4 and TRBJ2-1; perhaps TRBD1 as D (6 bases). The V end was cut by 4 bases, the J end by 8 bases, with 19 bases between. CDR1 is SGHNT and CDR2 is YYREEE in the germline V gene (reference sequence). This CDR3 is 15 amino acids long. The CDR3 DNA follows: TGTGCCAGCAGCCGGCCGACAGGATTTCTCGATGAGCAGTTCTTC. Translation: CASSRPTGFLDEQFF. Filled out from reference TRBV5-4 and TRBJ2-1, the complete variable domain reads ETGVTQSPTHLIKTRGQQVTLRCSSQSGHNTVSWYQQALGQGPQFIFQYYREEENGRGNFPPRFSGLQFPNYSSELNVNALELDDSALYLCASSRPTGFLDEQFFGPGTRLTVL.

This clone has a single count. This rearrangement joins TRBV25-1 to TRBJ2-3; the match to TRBD2 covers 11 bases. Trimming removed 6 bases from V and 4 bases from J; junction bases left unmatched: 6. The CDR3 has 15 residues. The germline V gene encodes CDR1 MGHDK and CDR2 SYGVNS. In DNA, the CDR3 is TGTGCCAGCAGCTTAGCGGGAGGGTGGTCAGATACGCAGTATTTT. Amino acids: CASSLAGGWSDTQYF.